This TCR beta chain was retrieved from a study of T cell responses to AZD1222 COVID-19 vaccine. CDR3 length: 16 residues. The V end was cut by 1 base, the J end by 7 bases, with 17 bases between. Germline assignment: CDR1 SGHDT and CDR2 YYEEEE. Note on this clone: Its antigen is not known.

The data were produced by immunoSEQ multiplex PCR, yet TCRdb's version contains in-frame clones alone and is incomplete. The sample yields roughly 40,000 clones, 80% to 95% seen once. General study results and limits: Without day 14 samples, only post-peak T cell repertoires were studied. Baseline seropositivity characterized only six AZD1222 recipients. Donors were largely white British and mainly female; clonal diversity was possibly underestimated. A rise in Spike-specific TCR breadth and depth followed two AZD1222 doses.

The V and J genes are TRBV5-6 and TRBJ1-4, with a possible D match to TRBD1 (5 bases). The sequence was obtained from an adult who received the AZD1222 COVID-19 vaccine. Sequences were derived from peripheral blood, sampled 28 days after the second AZD1222 dose. CDR3 DNA: TGTGCCAGCAGCTTGAGGCTCGGTTCCCAGGGTGAAAAACTGTTTTTT. It yields the protein CASSLRLGSQGEKLFF.